Listed below are T cell receptor beta chains from one sample, sequenced in a study of CD4 T cells in relation to SARS-CoV-2 and coronaviruses. Using immunoSEQ multiplex PCR, the repertoire was profiled, and TCRdb retains in-frame clones only, with some absent. Counted here are 30,000 to 45,000 clones, roughly 90% occurring once; the ten biggest clones make up less than 10%. The sequencing input was memory CD4+ T cells from PBMCs. These receptors all stem from an adult with COVID-19. The CDR3 runs from the conserved cysteine through the conserved F or W. A D gene is named only where the DNA matches it firmly. Some rows have no size entry. The others give once, few or many, or a class for an expanded clone.

d_gene	v_gene	j_gene	abundance	CDR3aa	CDR3nt
.	TRBV28	TRBJ2-3	.	CASSPNHGGRTDTQYF	TGTGCCAGCAGTCCTAACCACGGGGGACGCACAGATACGCAGTATTTT
.	TRBV3-1/TRBV3-2	TRBJ1-2	.	CASSPSGGSGGYTF	TGTGCCAGCAGCCCCTCGGGGGGAAGCGGTGGCTACACCTTC
.	TRBV5-4	TRBJ2-5	once	CASSLDETQYF	TGTGCCAGCAGCTTGGATGAGACCCAGTACTTC
TRBD2	TRBV25-1	TRBJ2-7	.	CASSEGGGGFYEQYF	TGTGCCAGCAGTGAAGGTGGCGGGGGATTTTACGAGCAGTACTTC
.	TRBV5-5	TRBJ1-5	few	CASSAAGPGQPQHF	TGTGCCAGCAGCGCCGCGGGGCCGGGTCAGCCCCAGCATTTT
TRBD1	TRBV19	TRBJ2-7	.	CASSMEDRGHEQYF	TGTGCCAGTAGTATGGAGGACAGGGGACACGAGCAGTACTTC
.	TRBV10-3	TRBJ2-2	.	CAISLSSPANTGELFF	TGTGCCATCAGCCTCTCGTCTCCCGCGAACACCGGGGAGCTGTTTTTT
TRBD1	TRBV7-2	TRBJ1-2	.	CASSLQTGGTNGYTF	TGTGCCAGCAGCCTCCAGACAGGGGGGACCAATGGCTACACCTTC
.	TRBV6-6	TRBJ1-5	.	CASSYSAQPQHF	TGTGCCAGCAGTTATTCGGCTCAGCCCCAGCATTTT
.	TRBV19	TRBJ1-2	.	CASRDGYGYTF	TGTGCCTCGCGGGACGGCTATGGCTACACCTTC
TRBD1	TRBV19	TRBJ2-7	.	CASSISGTETYEQYF	TGTGCCAGTAGTATCTCCGGGACAGAGACCTACGAGCAGTACTTC
.	TRBV10-3	TRBJ2-3	once	CAISQADTQYF	TGTGCCATCAGTCAGGCGGATACGCAGTATTTT
TRBD1	TRBV7-3	TRBJ2-5	.	CASSVTTGGRETQYF	TGTGCCAGCAGCGTAACAACAGGGGGACGGGAGACCCAGTACTTC
.	TRBV6-1	TRBJ1-5	.	CASSEVQPQHF	TGTGCCAGCAGTGAAGTTCAGCCCCAGCATTTT
.	TRBV5-4	TRBJ2-7	once	CASSMRSQRGGHEQYF	TGTGCCAGCAGCATGAGGTCTCAACGAGGAGGGCACGAGCAGTACTTC
TRBD1	TRBV5-5	TRBJ1-1	.	CASSLVRTGGTEAFF	TGTGCCAGCAGCTTGGTGCGGACAGGGGGCACTGAAGCTTTCTTT
TRBD1	TRBV5-6	TRBJ1-3	.	CASSREDRGTGNTIYF	TGTGCCAGCAGCCGAGAGGACAGGGGGACCGGAAACACCATATATTTT
.	TRBV5-6	TRBJ1-2	.	CASSQKLRGNYGYTF	TGTGCCAGCAGCCAGAAATTAAGGGGAAACTATGGCTACACCTTC
.	TRBV19	TRBJ2-7	.	CASSTPGGNFYEQYF	TGTGCCAGTAGCACCCCAGGGGGGAACTTCTACGAGCAGTACTTC
.	TRBV5-1	TRBJ1-5	.	CASRWDGNSNQPQHF	TGCGCCAGCCGATGGGACGGCAATAGCAATCAGCCCCAGCATTTT
.	TRBV5-1	TRBJ2-3	.	CASSTSNVEDTQYF	TGCGCCAGCAGCACGTCAAACGTTGAAGATACGCAGTATTTT
.	TRBV7-2	TRBJ1-6	once	CASNLSGGSPLHF	TGTGCCAGCAATCTGAGTGGGGGTTCACCCCTCCACTTT
.	TRBV7-8	TRBJ2-7	.	CASRSTVRTSYEQYF	TGTGCCAGCAGGAGCACTGTTAGGACCTCCTACGAGCAGTACTTC
.	TRBV7-2	TRBJ2-3	.	CASSIRAATPADTQYF	TGTGCCAGCAGCATCCGGGCCGCGACCCCGGCAGATACGCAGTATTTT
TRBD1	TRBV5-1	TRBJ2-7	once	CASSVDRGSYEQYF	TGCGCCAGCAGCGTCGACAGGGGGTCCTACGAGCAGTACTTC
.	TRBV7-9	TRBJ2-7	.	CASSFSGRAMDEQYF	TGTGCCAGCAGCTTTTCGGGCAGGGCTATGGACGAGCAGTACTTC
.	TRBV19	TRBJ2-2	.	CASSRITGELFF	TGTGCCAGTAGTAGGATCACCGGGGAGCTGTTTTTT
.	TRBV6-5	TRBJ1-1	.	CASSYPPLTMNTEAFF	TGTGCCAGCAGTTACCCCCCCCTGACTATGAACACTGAAGCTTTCTTT
TRBD2	TRBV27	TRBJ2-1	once	CASSLSPSGGLNEQFF	TGTGCCAGCAGTTTATCTCCGAGCGGGGGGTTGAATGAGCAGTTCTTC
.	TRBV27	TRBJ1-6	once	CASSFRGGPLHF	TGTGCCAGCAGTTTCCGAGGAGGGCCCCTCCACTTT
.	TRBV7-9	TRBJ2-7	.	CASSSRDHEQYF	TGTGCCAGCAGCTCCAGGGACCACGAGCAGTACTTC
TRBD2	TRBV6-2/TRBV6-3	TRBJ2-3	.	CASSYSVGLANLDTQYF	TGTGCCAGCAGTTACTCGGTGGGACTAGCGAATTTAGATACGCAGTATTTT
.	TRBV24-1	TRBJ2-2	.	CATRKNTGELFF	TGTGCCACCAGGAAGAACACCGGGGAGCTGTTTTTT
.	TRBV27	TRBJ2-7	once	CASSFPARGVYEQYF	TGTGCCAGCAGTTTCCCGGCCAGGGGAGTCTACGAGCAGTACTTC
.	TRBV28	TRBJ1-1	.	CASIPGSVGTEAFF	TGTGCCAGCATCCCTGGGTCGGTGGGGACTGAAGCTTTCTTT
TRBD2	TRBV6-5	TRBJ2-7	.	CASSSVAGGPYEQYF	TGTGCCAGCAGTTCTGTAGCGGGGGGGCCCTACGAGCAGTACTTC
TRBD1	TRBV5-4	TRBJ2-1	.	CASSFGDRGLLDEQFF	TGTGCCAGCAGCTTCGGGGACAGGGGTCTTCTGGATGAGCAGTTCTTC